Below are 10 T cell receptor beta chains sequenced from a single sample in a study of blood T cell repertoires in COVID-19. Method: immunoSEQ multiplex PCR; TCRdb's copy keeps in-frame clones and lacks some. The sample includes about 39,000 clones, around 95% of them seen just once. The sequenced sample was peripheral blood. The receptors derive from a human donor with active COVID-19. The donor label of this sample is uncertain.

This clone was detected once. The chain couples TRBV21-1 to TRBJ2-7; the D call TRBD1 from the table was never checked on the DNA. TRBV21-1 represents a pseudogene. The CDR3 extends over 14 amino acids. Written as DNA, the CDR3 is TGTGCCAGCAGCATGGATGGTCCACAGGTCGAGCAGTACTTC. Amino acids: CASSMDGPQVEQYF.

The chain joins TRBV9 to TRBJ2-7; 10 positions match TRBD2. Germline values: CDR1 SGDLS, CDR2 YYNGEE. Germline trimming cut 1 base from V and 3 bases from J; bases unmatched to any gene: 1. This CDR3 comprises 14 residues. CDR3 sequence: CASSVTSGDYEQYF. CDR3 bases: TGTGCCAGCAGCGTAACTAGCGGGGACTACGAGCAGTACTTC. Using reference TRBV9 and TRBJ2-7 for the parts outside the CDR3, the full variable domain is DSGVTQTPKHLITATGQRVTLRCSPRSGDLSVYWYQQSLDQGLQFLIQYYNGEERAKGNILERFSAQQFPDLHSELNLSSLELGDSALYFCASSVTSGDYEQYFGPGTRLTVT.

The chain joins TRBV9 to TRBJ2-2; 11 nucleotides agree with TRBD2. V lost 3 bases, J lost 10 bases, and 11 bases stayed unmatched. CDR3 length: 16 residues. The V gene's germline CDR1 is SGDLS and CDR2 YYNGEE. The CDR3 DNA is TGTGCCAGCAGCGCCTATAGCGGGAGGGCCTCCCCGGAGCTGTTTTTT. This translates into CASSAYSGRASPELFF.

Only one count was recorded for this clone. The CDR3 loop reads CASSLDSGSPLHF. CDR3 nucleotide sequence: TGTGCCAGCAGCTTAGACTCGGGTTCACCCCTCCACTTT. V usage is TRBV7-9 and J usage is TRBJ1-6; D not resolved. This CDR3 has 13 residues. V shed 1 base and J shed 9 bases, with 7 bases lying between them. Germline V gives CDR1 SEHNR, CDR2 FQNEAQ (reference sequence).

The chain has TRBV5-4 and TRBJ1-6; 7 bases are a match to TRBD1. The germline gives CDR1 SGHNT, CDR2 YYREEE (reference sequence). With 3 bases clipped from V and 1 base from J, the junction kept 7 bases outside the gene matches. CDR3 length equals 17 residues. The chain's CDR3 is CASSWTGVPSYNSPLHF. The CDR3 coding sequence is TGTGCCAGCAGCTGGACAGGAGTGCCATCCTATAATTCACCCCTCCACTTT.

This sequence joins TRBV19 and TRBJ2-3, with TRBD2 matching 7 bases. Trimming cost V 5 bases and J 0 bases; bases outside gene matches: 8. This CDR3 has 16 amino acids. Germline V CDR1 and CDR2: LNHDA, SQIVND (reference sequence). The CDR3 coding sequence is TGTGCCAGTAGTGTTGATAGCGGGCATAGCACAGATACGCAGTATTTT. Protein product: CASSVDSGHSTDTQYF.

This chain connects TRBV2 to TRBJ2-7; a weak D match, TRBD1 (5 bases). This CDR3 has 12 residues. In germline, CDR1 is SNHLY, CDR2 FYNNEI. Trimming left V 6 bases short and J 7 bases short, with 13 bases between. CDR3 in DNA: TGTGCCAGCAGGTCCCAGGGATGGGAGCAGTACTTC. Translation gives CASRSQGWEQYF.

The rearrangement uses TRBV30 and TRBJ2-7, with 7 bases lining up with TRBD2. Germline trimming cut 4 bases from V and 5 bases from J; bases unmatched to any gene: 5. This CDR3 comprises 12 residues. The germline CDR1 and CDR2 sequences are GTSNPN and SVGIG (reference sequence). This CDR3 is CAWMTSRNEQYF. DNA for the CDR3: TGTGCCTGGATGACTAGCAGGAACGAGCAGTACTTC.

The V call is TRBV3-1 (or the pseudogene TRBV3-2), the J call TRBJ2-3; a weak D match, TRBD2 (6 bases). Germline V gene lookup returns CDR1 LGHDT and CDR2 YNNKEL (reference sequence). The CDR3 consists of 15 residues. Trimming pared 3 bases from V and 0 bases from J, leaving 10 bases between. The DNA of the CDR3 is TGTGCCAGCAGCCATGGGGGGATAAGCACAGATACGCAGTATTTT. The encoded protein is CASSHGGISTDTQYF.

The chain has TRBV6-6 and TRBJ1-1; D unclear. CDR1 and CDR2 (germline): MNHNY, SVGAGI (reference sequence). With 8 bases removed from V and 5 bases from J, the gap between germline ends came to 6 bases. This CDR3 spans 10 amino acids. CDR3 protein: CASAVTEAFF. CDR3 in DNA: TGTGCCAGCGCGGTAACTGAAGCTTTCTTT.